The text below deals with one T cell receptor (beta chain). This entry is derived from a study of T cell changes during pregnancy in multiple sclerosis. Germline CDR1 LGHNA, CDR2 YNFKEQ. CDR3 length: 14 residues. With 4 bases removed from V and 2 bases from J, the gap between germline ends came to 10 bases. The table came from immunoSEQ multiplex PCR; TCRdb's copy has only in-frame clones and leaves some out. Among around 70,000 clones listed, about 91% were seen once. The chain employs TRBV4-2 and TRBJ2-3; no clear D. Specimen: peripheral blood, collected after pregnancy. This receptor was identified in a female donor with multiple sclerosis, enrolled in a pregnancy study. CDR3 DNA: TGTGCCAGCAGCCCCACTACATCCACAGATACGCAGTATTTT. It encodes CASSPTTSTDTQYF.